One and the same sample provided the 13 T cell receptor beta chains below, sequenced in a study of T cell responses to AZD1222 COVID-19 vaccine. Assay: immunoSEQ multiplex PCR; the TCRdb copy retains only in-frame clones and omits some. The sample includes 150,000 to 200,000 clones, approximately 94% of them seen just once. The material sequenced was peripheral blood, taken 28 days after the second AZD1222 dose. Source of these receptors: an adult who received the AZD1222 COVID-19 vaccine.

The rearrangement links TRBV5-1 to TRBJ2-7, with 11 bases that match TRBD2. Germline CDR1 reads SGHRS; CDR2 reads YFSETQ. The CDR3 is 15 amino acids. After removal of 4 bases from V and 2 bases from J, the junction contained 5 bases not matched to a gene. CDR3 bases: TGCGCCAGCAGCCAAGGGACTAGCGGTACCTACGAGCAGTACTTC. Translation gives CASSQGTSGTYEQYF.

This clone is a singleton in its sample. The V and J genes are TRBV15 and TRBJ2-7, with TRBD2 as a possible D gene (5 bases). V lost 0 bases, J lost 4 bases, and 13 bases lay in between. The CDR3 is 15 amino acids. In germline, CDR1 is LNHNV, CDR2 YYDKDF (reference sequence). CDR3 DNA: TGTGCCACCAGCAGAGAGTGGAGGATGGGGTACGAGCAGTACTTC. It is translated as CATSREWRMGYEQYF.

The gene calls are TRBV5-1 and TRBJ1-1; TRBD1 might be the D (5 bases). Germline V gene sequence: CDR1 SGHRS, CDR2 YFSETQ. V was shortened by 3 bases and J by 1 base, with 13 bases between the two germline ends. The CDR3 sequence is 15 residues long. The CDR3 DNA reads as TGCGCCAGCAGCTCCAACCCTCAGGGGAACACTGAAGCTTTCTTT. This sequence encodes CASSSNPQGNTEAFF.

The CDR3 DNA sequence: TGTGCCAGCAGCGTAGCACAAGGACTAGCGGGAGGGGACGAGCAGTACTTC. Amino acids: CASSVAQGLAGGDEQYF. V usage is TRBV9 and J usage is TRBJ2-7; TRBD2 matches at 15 bases. V was pared by 0 bases and J by 5 bases, with 6 bases of the junction left unmatched. The CDR3 is 17 residues long. Germline V CDR1 and CDR2: SGDLS, YYNGEE.

This chain links TRBV28 with TRBJ1-3; no reliable D call. CDR1 and CDR2 (germline): MDHEN, SYDVKM. V lost 5 bases, J lost 3 bases, and 11 bases lay in between. The CDR3 contains 14 residues. CDR3 in DNA: TGTGCCAGCAGTACCACCAACCTTGGAAACACCATATATTTT. This codes for CASSTTNLGNTIYF.

The chain couples TRBV4-2 to TRBJ2-1; 9 bases are shared with TRBD1. Germline trimming cut 4 bases from V and 1 base from J; bases unmatched to any gene: 8. CDR1 is LGHNA and CDR2 is YNFKEQ in the germline V gene. This CDR3 is 17 amino acids long. CDR3 sequence reads: CASSPHRGLDSYNEQFF. The CDR3 DNA reads TGTGCCAGCAGCCCCCACAGGGGGCTGGATTCCTACAATGAGCAGTTCTTC.

The V call is TRBV7-8, the J call TRBJ2-7; 9 nucleotides align to TRBD1. J was trimmed by 2 bases and V by 5 bases; bases with no gene match: 13. This CDR3 contains 17 residues. The germline gives CDR1 SGHVS, CDR2 FQNEAQ. In nucleotides, the CDR3 is TGTGCCAGCAGCCGTGGGGGGGGACAGGGAGAGGCCTACGAGCAGTACTTC. It is translated as CASSRGGGQGEAYEQYF.

This clone was seen just once. The chain links TRBV27 to TRBJ2-2; 9 positions agree with TRBD2. V trimming: 4 bases; J trimming: 4 bases; junction bases outside the gene matches: 10. The CDR3 extends over 17 amino acids. Germline V gene sequence: CDR1 MNHEY, CDR2 SMNVEV (reference sequence). The CDR3 sequence is CASSYIIAGDVTGELFF. The DNA of the CDR3 is TGTGCCAGCAGTTATATCATAGCGGGAGATGTCACCGGGGAGCTGTTTTTT.

The chain carries TRBV5-1 and TRBJ1-1; D is unresolved. Germline V gives CDR1 SGHRS, CDR2 YFSETQ. CDR3 length: 13 residues. V was trimmed by 0 bases and J by 0 bases, leaving 3 bases between them. As DNA, the CDR3 is TGCGCCAGCAGCTTGGTCATGAACACTGAAGCTTTCTTT. Residues: CASSLVMNTEAFF.

The rearrangement uses TRBV19 and TRBJ2-3; D is uncertain. The CDR3 runs 13 residues. Germline V CDR1 and CDR2: LNHDA, SQIVND (reference sequence). Deletions cut 3 bases from V and 2 bases from J, with 6 bases between. CDR3 coding DNA: TGTGCCAGTAGTATGGCTTCCACAGATACGCAGTATTTT. It yields the protein CASSMASTDTQYF. The full variable domain, with the rest looked up from reference TRBV19 and TRBJ2-3, is DGGITQSPKYLFRKEGQNVTLSCEQNLNHDAMYWYRQDPGQGLRLIYYSQIVNDFQKGDIAEGYSVSREKKESFPLTVTSAQKNPTAFYLCASSMASTDTQYFGPGTRLTVL.

This clone has only one observation. The gene calls are TRBV18 and TRBJ2-1, with 10 bases identical to TRBD2. The CDR3 extends over 16 amino acids. Trimming took 0 bases from V and 5 from J; bases not matched to a gene: 4. Per germline, CDR1 KGHSH and CDR2 LQKENI. CDR3 protein: CASSPPGLAINNEQFF. DNA for the CDR3: TGTGCCAGCTCACCACCGGGACTAGCGATCAACAATGAGCAGTTCTTC. The variable domain in full, with the rest retrieved from reference TRBV18 and TRBJ2-1, is NAGVMQNPRHLVRRRGQEARLRCSPMKGHSHVYWYRQLPEEGLKFMVYLQKENIIDESGMPKERFSAEFPKEGPSILRIQQVVRGDSAAYFCASSPPGLAINNEQFFGPGTRLTVL.

This clone was recorded once. The chain joins TRBV18 to TRBJ1-1; 7 bases match TRBD1. J lost 5 bases, V lost 5 bases, and 5 bases had no gene match. CDR3 length: 13 residues. The germline V gene encodes CDR1 KGHSH and CDR2 LQKENI. CDR3 amino acids: CASSSQGDTEAFF. The CDR3 nucleotides read TGTGCCAGCTCAAGTCAGGGGGATACTGAAGCTTTCTTT.

The chain carries TRBV13 and TRBJ1-1, with D maybe TRBD1 (5 bases). This CDR3 spans 13 amino acids. Trimming cost V 0 bases and J 6 bases, with 8 bases left between them. Per the germline V gene, CDR1 is PRHDT and CDR2 is FYEKMQ (reference sequence). Here the CDR3 reads CASSLGQGAEAFF. Here the CDR3 DNA reads TGTGCCAGCAGCTTAGGGCAGGGCGCTGAAGCTTTCTTT.